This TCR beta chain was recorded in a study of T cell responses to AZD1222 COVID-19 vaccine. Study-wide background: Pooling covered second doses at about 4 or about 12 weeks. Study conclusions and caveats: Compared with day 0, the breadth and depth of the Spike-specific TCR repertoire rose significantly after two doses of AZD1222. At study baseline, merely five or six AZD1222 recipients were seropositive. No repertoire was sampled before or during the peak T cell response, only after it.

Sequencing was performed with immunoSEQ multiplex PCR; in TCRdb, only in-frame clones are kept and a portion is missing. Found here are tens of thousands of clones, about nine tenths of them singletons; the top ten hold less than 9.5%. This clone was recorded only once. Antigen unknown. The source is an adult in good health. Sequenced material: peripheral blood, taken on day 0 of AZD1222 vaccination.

The CDR3, as DNA: TGCGCCAGCAGTGACGGGCTAGCGGGCACAGATACGCAGTATTTT. The encoded protein is CASSDGLAGTDTQYF. The rearrangement joins TRBV10-1 to TRBJ2-3; TRBD2 aligns across 7 bases. Germline-derived CDR1 and CDR2 are WNHNN and SYGVQD (reference sequence). The CDR3 has 15 amino acids. The V segment lost 3 bases and the J segment 1 base; nucleotides outside the gene matches: 4.